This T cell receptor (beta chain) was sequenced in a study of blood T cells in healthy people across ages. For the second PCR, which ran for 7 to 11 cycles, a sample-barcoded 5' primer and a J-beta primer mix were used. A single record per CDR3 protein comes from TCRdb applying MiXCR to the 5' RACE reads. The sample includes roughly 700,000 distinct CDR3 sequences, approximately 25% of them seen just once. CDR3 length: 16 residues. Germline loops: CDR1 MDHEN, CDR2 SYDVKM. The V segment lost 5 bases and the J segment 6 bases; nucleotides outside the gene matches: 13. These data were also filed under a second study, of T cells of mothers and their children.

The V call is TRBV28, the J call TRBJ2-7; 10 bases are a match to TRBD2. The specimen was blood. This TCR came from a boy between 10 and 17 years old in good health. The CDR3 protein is CASSPAPQLAGFEQYF. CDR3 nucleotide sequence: TGTGCCAGCAGTCCAGCACCCCAACTAGCGGGATTCGAGCAGTACTTC.